The T cell receptor (beta chain) described here comes from a study of cytomegalovirus exposure and HLA in healthy donors. In the study overall: Among the approximately 400 genotyped donors, less than 85% were placed in the Caucasian-associated ancestry cluster. Points from the study as a whole: A list of around 150 TCR beta chains associated with cytomegalovirus was given.

Note on this clone: Its matching antigen is unknown.

PCR primers comprised 60 Vbeta and 13 Jbeta primers. TCRdb keeps only in-frame clones here, not all; method: immunoSEQ multiplex PCR. The table lists about 120,000 clones, about three fifths of them singletons. The sequenced sample was PBMCs. This receptor was taken from a man aged 35-49 years in good health and CMV-seropositive.

The CDR3 region is CASSSQSHNQPQHF. CDR3 nucleotide sequence: TGTGCCAGCAGCTCACAGAGCCACAATCAGCCCCAGCATTTT. J is TRBJ1-5 and V is TRBV7-9, with D unclear. The CDR3 totals 14 residues. The germline CDR1 and CDR2 sequences are SEHNR and FQNEAQ (reference sequence). With 4 bases removed from V and 3 bases from J, the gap between germline ends came to 10 bases. The full variable domain, rest sourced from reference TRBV7-9 and TRBJ1-5, is DTGVSQNPRHKITKRGQNVTFRCDPISEHNRLYWYRQTLGQGPEFLTYFQNEAQLEKSRLLSDRFSAERPKGSFSTLEIQRTEQGDSAMYLCASSSQSHNQPQHFGDGTRLSIL.